This TCR beta chain derives from a study of cytomegalovirus exposure and HLA in healthy donors. Whole-study context: There were 100 million to 130 million unique TCR beta sequences, drawn from around 180 million T cells, in an earlier analysis. Findings and caveats of the study: In vitro, a few CMV-associated chains proved specific for CMV antigens.

Each donor was nominally healthy when sampled (though unrecorded immune exposures were likely). CDR1 and CDR2 from the germline V gene are SGHTA and FQGNSA. The V gene lost 4 bases and the J gene lost 4 bases, with 14 bases spanning the gap. The CDR3 length is 15 residues. It was with 60 Vbeta and 13 Jbeta primers that the PCR ran. The protocol was immunoSEQ multiplex PCR, while the TCRdb copy is restricted to in-frame clones and leaves out a portion. Of around 140,000 clones listed, 77% are singletons. In this sample, this clone turned up a few times. Its antigen is not known. The sequenced sample consisted of PBMCs. This TCR derives from a woman in her thirties or forties in good health and CMV-seronegative. The chain carries TRBV7-2 and TRBJ1-5, with a weak D call TRBD1 (6 bases). The CDR3 DNA is TGTGCCAGCAGCTCCCAGACCGGGACAAATCAGCCCCAGCATTTT. Protein: CASSSQTGTNQPQHF.